This TCR beta chain was sequenced during a study of T cells in Graves' hyperthyroidism and ophthalmopathy. CDR1 and CDR2 from the germline V gene are SGHNT and YENEEA. V was clipped by 4 bases and J by 5 bases; unmatched bases: 10. This CDR3 spans 16 amino acids. Authors of the study amplified TCR beta CDR3 regions from RNA transcripts. The HTBI primer set drove a first-round RT-PCR of the TCR CDR3. Each CDR3 protein gets one entry after TCRdb re-called the multiplex PCR reads with MiXCR. This table has 300,000 to 350,000 distinct CDR3 sequences, under 25% appearing once. This clonotype was observed many times. Clinical symptoms, serum thyroxine and TRAb, thyroid ultrasound and orbital computed tomography were used for the diagnoses.

Material: blood. The clonotype comes from a woman aged 45-65 years with Graves' hyperthyroidism. This chain links TRBV11-3 with TRBJ2-1, with TRBD1 matching over 8 bases. In nucleotides, the CDR3 is TGTGCCAGCAGCTCTCCAGGGGGACAGGTGAACAATGAGCAGTTCTTC. The encoded protein is CASSSPGGQVNNEQFF.